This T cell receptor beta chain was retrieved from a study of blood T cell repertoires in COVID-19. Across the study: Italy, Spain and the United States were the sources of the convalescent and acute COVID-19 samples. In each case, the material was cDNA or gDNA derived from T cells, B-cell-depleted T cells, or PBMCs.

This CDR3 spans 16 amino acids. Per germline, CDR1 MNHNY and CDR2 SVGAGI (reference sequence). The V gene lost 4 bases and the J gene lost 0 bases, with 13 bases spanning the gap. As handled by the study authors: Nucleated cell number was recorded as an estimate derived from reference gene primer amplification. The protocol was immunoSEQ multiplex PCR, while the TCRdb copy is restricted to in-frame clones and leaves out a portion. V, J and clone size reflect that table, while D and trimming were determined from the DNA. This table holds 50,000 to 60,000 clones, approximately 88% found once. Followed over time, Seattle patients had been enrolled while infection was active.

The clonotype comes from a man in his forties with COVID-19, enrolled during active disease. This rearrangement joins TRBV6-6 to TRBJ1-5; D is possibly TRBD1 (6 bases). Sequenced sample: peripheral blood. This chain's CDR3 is CASSFSGQNSNQPQHF. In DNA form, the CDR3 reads TGTGCCAGCAGTTTCAGTGGACAGAATAGCAATCAGCCCCAGCATTTT.